This TCR beta chain was sequenced in a study of OX40 agonist ivuxolimab in advanced cancers. Study details: A male proportion of just over 80% was recorded, with mean age approximately 56 years and range 23 to 79. Under the entry rules, prior anti-PD-1, anti-PD-L1 or anti-CTLA-4 therapy was allowed, and approximately 40% had some. Study-wide results and limits: Normalized T-cell clonal expansion was also low in some nonresponders. In CD8+ T cells, expanded clones were on average more numerous than in CD4+.

Assay used: immunoSEQ multiplex PCR; TCRdb lists only in-frame clones, some missing. The sample gives about 55,000 clones, roughly 82% of which show up once; 6.3% is in the top ten. Note on this clone: Its antigen is currently unknown.

The receptor comes from an adult with an advanced solid tumor such as melanoma, head and neck, liver or kidney cancer. The sequencing here drew on CD4+ or CD8+ T cells sorted from blood, taken in a trial of the OX40 agonist ivuxolimab.

The CDR3 loop reads CASSLEGLFNTEAFF. The CDR3 DNA is TGTGCCAGCAGCCTAGAGGGCCTGTTTAACACTGAAGCTTTCTTT. The rearrangement joins TRBV7-2 to TRBJ1-1; no clear D gene. The CDR3 runs to 15 residues. Germline CDR1 reads SGHTA; CDR2 reads FQGNSA. Trimming removed 5 bases from V and 2 bases from J, with 15 bases in between.